This entry describes one T cell receptor (beta chain). The source of the sample is a study of PD-L1 blockade in urothelial cancer. Assay: immunoSEQ multiplex PCR; the TCRdb copy retains only in-frame clones and omits some. The sample records tens of thousands of clones, 70% to 90% being singletons. Trimming removed 3 bases from V and 4 bases from J; junction bases left unmatched: 5. Looked up from germline, CDR1 is KGHSH and CDR2 is LQKENI. The CDR3 runs 14 residues. The chain combines TRBV18 with TRBJ2-7; 8 bases agree with TRBD1. This receptor was identified in a man aged 60 to 69 with urothelial cancer. The input for sequencing was PBMCs, taken around atezolizumab (anti-PD-L1) treatment. Here the CDR3 DNA reads TGTGCCAGCTCACCTAAGGACAGGGTGTACGAGCAGTACTTC. Residues: CASSPKDRVYEQYF.